This TCR beta chain is from a study of T cells in localized non-small cell lung cancer. Germline lookup yields CDR1 KGHSH and CDR2 LQKENI. V was cut by 3 bases and J by 3 bases, with 14 bases left in between. The CDR3 is 16 residues long. Here immunoSEQ multiplex PCR was the method, and the copy in TCRdb shows in-frame clones only, minus some. The repertoire includes around 35,000 clones, approximately 90% of them detected once, and 10% to 15% sits in the top ten. The receptor comes from a female donor of 60 years or more with stage II lung adenocarcinoma. The chain has TRBV18 and TRBJ1-4; D is unclear. Material: peripheral blood mononuclear cells, obtained before any cancer treatment. CDR3 loop: CASSPRQNGANEKLFF. The DNA for the CDR3 is TGTGCCAGCTCACCCAGGCAGAACGGCGCTAATGAAAAACTGTTTTTT.